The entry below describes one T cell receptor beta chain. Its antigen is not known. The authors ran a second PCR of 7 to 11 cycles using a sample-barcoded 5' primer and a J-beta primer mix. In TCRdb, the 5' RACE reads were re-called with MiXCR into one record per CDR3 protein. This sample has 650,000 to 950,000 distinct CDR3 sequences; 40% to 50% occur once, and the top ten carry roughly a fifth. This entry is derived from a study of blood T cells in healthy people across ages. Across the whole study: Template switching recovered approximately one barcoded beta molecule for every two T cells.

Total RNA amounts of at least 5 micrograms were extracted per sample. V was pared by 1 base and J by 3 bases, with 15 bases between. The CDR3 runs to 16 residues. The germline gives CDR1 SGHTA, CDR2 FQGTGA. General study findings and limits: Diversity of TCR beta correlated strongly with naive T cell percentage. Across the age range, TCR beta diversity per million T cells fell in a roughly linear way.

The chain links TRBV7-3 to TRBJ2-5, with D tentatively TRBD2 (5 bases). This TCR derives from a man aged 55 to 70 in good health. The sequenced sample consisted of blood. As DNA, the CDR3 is TGTGCCAGCAGCTTAATGGGAGTCGGCGCAGAAGAGACCCAGTACTTC. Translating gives CASSLMGVGAEETQYF.